The table lists the clone carrying this T cell receptor (beta chain) with a few counts. Its specificity is not known. Donors were all healthy Caucasians. TCRdb passed the 5' RACE reads through MiXCR, listing each CDR3 protein once. Here the sample spans about 500,000 distinct CDR3 sequences, more than 13% being singletons. The record originates from a study of identical twins. Study-level points and caveats: Cord blood beta clonotypes present at high abundance carried fewer insertions; no such pattern appeared in memory repertoires. Twins showed weaker excess sharing in their beta out-of-frame sequences.

This CDR3 has 15 residues. V dropped 1 base and J dropped 7 bases, with 14 bases sitting between them. CDR1 is LGHDT, CDR2 YNNKEL, per germline (reference sequence). The same sample was also used in a study of yellow fever vaccine responses in identical twins.

The chain employs TRBV3-1 and TRBJ2-1, with D uncertain. The source is a woman aged 18-29 years in good health. The sequenced sample consisted of CD4+ T cells sorted from blood. CDR3: CASSQVGLAMNEQFF. The CDR3 DNA reads as TGTGCCAGCAGCCAAGTAGGTCTTGCGATGAATGAGCAGTTCTTC.